The T cell receptor beta chain described here comes from a study of T-cell reconstitution after alpha-beta-depleted transplantation in children. Germline-derived CDR1 and CDR2 are MNHEY and SMNVEV (reference sequence). V shed 2 bases, J shed 1 base, and the junction held 4 bases outside the gene matches. The CDR3 contains 15 residues. Unique molecular identifiers were incorporated during preparation of the TCRbeta library. TCRdb fed the PCR reads into MiXCR, producing one record per CDR3 protein. The table records 360,000 or so distinct CDR3 sequences, around 20% of them present only once. The material was PBMCs from the stem cell graft donor, obtained from the stem cell graft. The V and J genes are TRBV27 and TRBJ2-7; 8 positions agree with TRBD1. The source of this sequence is a human donor who donated a stem cell graft to a child with acute myeloid leukemia. This CDR3 reads CASSLSRDRSYEQYF. CDR3 DNA sequence: TGTGCCAGCAGTTTAAGTCGGGACAGGTCCTACGAGCAGTACTTC.